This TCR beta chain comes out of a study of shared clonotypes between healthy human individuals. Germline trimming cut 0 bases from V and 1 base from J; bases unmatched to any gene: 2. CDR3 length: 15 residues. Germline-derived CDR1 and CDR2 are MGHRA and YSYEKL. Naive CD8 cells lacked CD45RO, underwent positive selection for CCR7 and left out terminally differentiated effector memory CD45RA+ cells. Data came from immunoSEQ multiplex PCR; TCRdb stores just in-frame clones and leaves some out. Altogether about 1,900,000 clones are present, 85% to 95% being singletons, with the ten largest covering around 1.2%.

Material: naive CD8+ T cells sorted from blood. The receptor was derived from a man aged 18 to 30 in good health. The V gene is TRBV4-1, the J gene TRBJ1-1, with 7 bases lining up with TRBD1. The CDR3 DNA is TGCGCCAGCAGCCAAGAAGGGGGCCCGAACACTGAAGCTTTCTTT. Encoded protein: CASSQEGGPNTEAFF.